Detailed here is one T cell receptor (beta chain). The antigen remains undetermined. TCRdb's table, derived via immunoSEQ multiplex PCR, lists solely in-frame clones and lacks some. The sample consists of around 34,000 clones, around 81% of them appearing once. This specimen comes from a study of a mutant IDH1 vaccine in newly diagnosed glioma. On the study more broadly: Following radiotherapy alone, or alongside temozolomide cycles, vaccination was started after an interval of 4-6 weeks. The earlier regimen, radiotherapy, temozolomide, or both, was most often both. Study observations and caveats: There seemed to be no relation between pseudoprogression and changes in top peripheral T cell clonotypes.

Time point indicated: week 23, last vaccination. Vaccination used 300 ug of mutant IDH1 20-mer peptide per dose, with topical imiquimod. New WHO grade 3 or 4 astrocytomas that were IDH1-mutant and ATRX-lost occurred in the donors. The sequence was obtained from a man aged 40-49 years with glioma. This specimen was PBMCs, taken from a glioma patient whose treatment included an IDH1 peptide vaccine.

CDR3 sequence: CASSLTGTDTQYF. The CDR3 DNA sequence: TGTGCCAGCTCATTGACTGGCACAGATACGCAGTATTTT. The chain carries TRBV18 and TRBJ2-3; D not resolved. This CDR3 region has 13 residues. V lost 5 bases to trimming and J lost 1 base, with 7 bases between them. Germline V gene sequence: CDR1 KGHSH, CDR2 LQKENI.